This TCR beta chain is from a study of control samples from healthy donors and cancer patients. The data were produced by immunoSEQ multiplex PCR, yet TCRdb's version contains in-frame clones alone and is incomplete. The table records hundreds of thousands of clones, approximately 80% of them present only once. This CDR3 spans 13 amino acids. The germline V gene has CDR1 WNHNN and CDR2 SYGVQD (reference sequence). Trimming stripped 6 bases from V and 1 base from J, with 9 bases between. This sequence originates from a woman aged 55 to 70 with lung cancer. Sequencing used PBMCs. This sequence joins TRBV10-1 and TRBJ1-1, with a weak D call TRBD1 (5 bases). As DNA, the CDR3 is TGCGCCAGCAGACAGGACGGGAACACTGAAGCTTTCTTT. Translating gives CASRQDGNTEAFF.